Each of the 24 T cell receptor beta chains below was sequenced from the same sample in a study of T cells in women clearing cervical HPV infection (dated by TCRdb to the late 2010s). The library was produced with the immunoSEQ multiplex PCR assay. Here the immuneACCESS table is served through TCRdb, limited to in-frame sequences with V and J called. Missing clones are a known gap in these copies; in checked studies unresolved V genes cover under half, and the rest lacks a known reason. The sample table on file contains some 25,000 clones. Around 4% of the sample comes from the top ten. Material for sequencing was blood buffy coat. The receptors originated from a woman between 18 and 69 years old with a cervical HPV16 infection that either progressed to CIN3+ or cleared (not recorded which).

About this clone itself: Coverage ceases 3 residues before the CDR3 finishes, and the germline J gene fills in the end. The chain recombines TRBV30 with TRBJ2-1; TRBD2 matches at 8 bases. Trimming at V came to 3 bases and at J to 0 bases, leaving 4 bases not matched to a gene. Germline CDR1 is GTSNPN and CDR2 is SVGIG (reference sequence). The CDR3 has 15 amino acids. The CDR3 spells CAWRGGLDSYNEQFF. The CDR3 DNA, read in part, is TGTGCCTGGAGGGGGGGACTAGACTCCTACAATGAG.

Turning to this clone: The read gets to within 3 residues of the CDR3 end, and the germline J gene fills in the rest. This chain links TRBV14 with TRBJ1-4, with 8 bases that match TRBD1. Germline V lookup: CDR1 SGHDN, CDR2 FVKESK. This CDR3 has 14 amino acids. V trimming: 3 bases; J trimming: 3 bases; junction bases outside the gene matches: 0. The sequenced part of the CDR3 DNA is TGTGCCAGCAGCCAGACAGGGGCTAATGAAAAA. Amino acid sequence: CASSQTGANEK. The CDR3 in its entirety is CASSQTGANEKLFF.

Points on this clone: The DNA ends 3 residues before the CDR3 does, and the rest of the CDR3 is filled in from the germline J gene. The chain has TRBV6-1 and TRBJ1-2; D possibly corresponds to TRBD1 (6 bases). In germline, CDR1 is MNHNS, CDR2 SASEGT. The CDR3 extends over 17 amino acids. CDR3 amino acids: CASSELAGGTLSYDYTF. The sequenced part of the CDR3 DNA is TGTGCCAGCAGTGAACTAGCGGGGGGCACACTCTCCTACGAC.

Comment on this clone: The CDR3 is cut off 3 residues early in the read; its end comes from the germline J gene. The chain uses TRBV18 and TRBJ1-2; D might be TRBD1 (5 bases). Germline V CDR1 and CDR2: KGHSH, LQKENI. This CDR3 is built from 14 residues. CDR3 sequence: CASSDQTEPYDYTF. The part of the CDR3 DNA that was read is TGTGCCAGCTCAGACCAGACAGAGCCCTACGAC.

A word on this clone: The read ends 3 residues before the CDR3 terminus; that terminus is restored from the germline J gene. This chain connects TRBV20-1 to TRBJ1-2, with 7 bases fitting TRBD1. The germline gives CDR1 DFQATT, CDR2 SNEGSKA (reference sequence). The CDR3 extends over 15 amino acids. CDR3 residues: CSVPTGRSRFGGYTF. The DNA read from the CDR3 is TGCAGTGTTCCGACAGGGCGGTCACGATTCGGGGGC.

The sequenced CDR3 bases are TGTGCCAGCAGCCCGGGGGGCTCTGGAAACACC. Translation: CASSPGGSGNT. The full CDR3 reads CASSPGGSGNTIYF. This chain links TRBV12-3 or TRBV12-4 with TRBJ1-3; D perhaps matches TRBD1 (5 bases). The CDR3 end falls 3 residues outside the read, so it is completed with the germline J gene. The CDR3 has 14 residues. The germline V and J ends were trimmed by 6 bases and 0 bases, with 9 bases remaining between them.

Of note for this clone: The read terminates 3 residues ahead of where the CDR3 ends, so the germline J gene completes it. The J gene is TRBJ1-1, the V gene TRBV18, with D possibly being TRBD1 (6 bases). Germline V gene data show CDR1 as KGHSH and CDR2 as LQKENI. Trimming removed 0 bases at V and 4 bases at J, with 15 bases between. The CDR3 extends over 16 amino acids. The covered CDR3 bases are TGTGCCAGCTCACCACCGGGCCTCAGGGGCTTCACTGAA. Its protein is CASSPPGLRGFTE. In full, the CDR3 reads CASSPPGLRGFTEAFF.

A word on this clone: The CDR3 goes on 3 residues after the read ends, and that part is filled in from the germline J gene. The rearrangement links TRBV7-6 to TRBJ2-2; 12 bases map to TRBD2. The CDR3 extends over 16 amino acids. Trimming cost V 5 bases and J 7 bases; bases outside gene matches: 8. Germline V lookup: CDR1 SGHVS, CDR2 FNYEAQ. Incomplete CDR3 DNA: TGTGCCAGCAGCACCGGACTAGCGGGGCGGGGCGGGGAG. Its protein is CASSTGLAGRGGE. The entire CDR3 sequence reads CASSTGLAGRGGELFF.

Concerning this clone: Read sequence stops 3 residues before the CDR3 end, and the germline J gene provides the missing end. V and J are TRBV7-2 and TRBJ2-2, with D possibly matching TRBD2 (7 bases). The CDR3 is 14 amino acids. Germline V gene sequence: CDR1 SGHTA, CDR2 FQGNSA. V gave up 6 bases and J gave up 4 bases, with 12 bases separating them. The sequenced part of the CDR3 DNA is TGTGCCAGCAGAAAAGGGGGGGGCACCGGGGAG. Residues: CASRKGGGTGE. The full-length CDR3 reads as CASRKGGGTGELFF.

A note on this clone: The missing CDR3 end, 3 residues past where the read stops, is filled in from the germline J gene. This rearrangement joins TRBV19 to TRBJ1-4; no firm D call. Trimming took off 4 bases at V and 5 bases at J, with 11 bases between the two ends. Germline CDR1 and CDR2: LNHDA and SQIVND (reference sequence). CDR3 size: 14 residues. The CDR3 loop reads CASSTNRLNEKLFF. Incomplete CDR3 DNA: TGTGCCAGTAGTACTAATCGACTCAATGAAAAA.

On this clone itself: Read sequence stops 3 residues before the CDR3 end, and the germline J gene provides the missing end. The V and J genes are TRBV5-6 and TRBJ2-7; TRBD1 aligns across 7 bases. The CDR3 is 14 amino acids. The trim removed 1 base at V and 5 bases at J, leaving 6 bases unmatched. The germline V gene encodes CDR1 SGHDT and CDR2 YYEEEE. CDR3 bases read: TGTGCCAGCAGCTTGAACAGGGGTTGGGACGAG. It encodes CASSLNRGWDE. The entire CDR3 is CASSLNRGWDEQYF. The variable domain in full, with the rest retrieved from reference TRBV5-6 and TRBJ2-7, is DAGVTQSPTHLIKTRGQQVTLRCSPKSGHDTVSWYQQALGQGPQFIFQYYEEEERQRGNFPDRFSGHQFPNYSSELNVNALLLGDSALYLCASSLNRGWDEQYFGPGTRLTVT.

In the case of this clone: The read stops 3 residues short of the end of the CDR3; the missing end is completed from the germline J gene. The V and J genes are TRBV7-6 and TRBJ1-5; tentative D call: TRBD1 (5 bases). This CDR3 is 16 amino acids long. With 2 bases removed from V and 3 bases from J, the gap between germline ends came to 14 bases. Germline CDR1 SGHVS, CDR2 FNYEAQ. CDR3 bases read: TGTGCCAGCAGCTTAAAACCTCTAGGGGACAATCAGCCC. It yields the protein CASSLKPLGDNQP. The full CDR3 reads CASSLKPLGDNQPQHF.

The CDR3 bases that were read are TGTGCCAGCAGCTTAGGAGCTTTCACAGATACG. Its translation: CASSLGAFTDT. Given in full, the CDR3 is CASSLGAFTDTQYF. The chain is built from TRBV7-2 and TRBJ2-3; no reliable D call. The CDR3 end is not reached by the read, which stops 3 residues before it; the germline J gene fills it in. This CDR3 region has 14 residues. Looked up from germline, CDR1 is SGHTA and CDR2 is FQGNSA. The V gene lost 1 base and the J gene lost 2 bases, with 7 bases spanning the gap.

Worth noting for this clone: The read comes to an end 3 residues before the CDR3 does, leaving the germline J gene to fill in the end. The rearrangement links TRBV7-3 to TRBJ2-1; D unresolved. The CDR3 spans 13 residues. With 1 base removed from V and 5 bases from J, the gap between germline ends came to 6 bases. From germline, CDR1 is SGHTA and CDR2 FQGTGA. The part of the CDR3 DNA that was read is TGTGCCAGCAGCTTAATTCTAGACAATGAG. Its translation: CASSLILDNE. The complete CDR3 reads CASSLILDNEQFF. Full variable domain (missing parts from reference TRBV7-3 and TRBJ2-1): GAGVSQTPSNKVTEKGKYVELRCDPISGHTALYWYRQSLGQGPEFLIYFQGTGAADDSGLPNDRFFAVRPEGSVSTLKIQRTERGDSAVYLCASSLILDNEQFFGPGTRLTVL.

Regarding this clone: The read terminates 3 residues before the CDR3 end, so the remaining end is supplied by the germline J gene. The rearrangement uses TRBV5-1 and TRBJ1-1, with D possibly matching TRBD1 (5 bases). Germline V gene data show CDR1 as SGHRS and CDR2 as YFSETQ. This CDR3 comprises 12 residues. The V gene lost 2 bases and the J gene lost 4 bases, with 6 bases spanning the gap. CDR3 region: CASSFQGTEAFF. Partial CDR3 DNA: TGCGCCAGCAGCTTCCAGGGCACTGAA.

Turning to this clone: The read is 3 residues too short to cover the CDR3 end, so that end is filled in from the germline J gene. The chain carries TRBV2 and TRBJ2-6; 9 bases line up with TRBD2. V was clipped by 4 bases and J by 2 bases; unmatched bases: 9. Germline assignment: CDR1 SNHLY and CDR2 FYNNEI. The CDR3 has 18 residues. CDR3 residues: CASSVQAGGGAGANVLTF. CDR3 DNA, as far as it was read: TGTGCCAGCAGTGTCCAAGCGGGGGGAGGGGCTGGGGCCAACGTC.

Turning to this clone: From the germline J gene comes the end of the CDR3, since the read stops 3 residues before it. V and J are TRBV7-2 and TRBJ1-1; 8 bases agree with TRBD1. In germline, CDR1 is SGHTA, CDR2 FQGNSA. CDR3 length equals 13 residues. CDR3 in amino acids: CASSPGQGREAFF. The part of the CDR3 DNA that was read is TGTGCCAGCAGCCCAGGACAGGGTCGCGAG.

Remarks on this clone: The sequenced fragment ends 3 residues before the CDR3 boundary, so the rest is inferred from the germline J gene. The chain combines TRBV30 with TRBJ1-3; TRBD1 might be the D (5 bases). The V gene's germline CDR1 is GTSNPN and CDR2 SVGIG (reference sequence). This CDR3 contains 13 residues. V was trimmed by 5 bases and J by 3 bases, leaving 11 bases between them. The DNA read from the CDR3 is TGTGCCTGGTATCAGGGATGTGGAAACACC. This codes for CAWYQGCGNT. The whole CDR3 sequence reads CAWYQGCGNTIYF.

Comments on this clone: The CDR3 is cut off 3 residues early in the read; its end comes from the germline J gene. The gene calls are TRBV13 and TRBJ2-3; D gene unclear. In germline, CDR1 is PRHDT, CDR2 FYEKMQ (reference sequence). The CDR3 is 14 residues long. The CDR3 DNA, read in part, is TGTGCCAGCAGCTACCTACCGCTGTCCGAGACG. Translating gives CASSYLPLSET. The entire CDR3 protein reads CASSYLPLSETQYF.

Regarding this clone: The CDR3 extends 3 residues past the end of the read, so its final part is completed from the germline J gene. The V call is TRBV12-5, the J call TRBJ1-2; 10 nucleotides align to TRBD1. This CDR3 has 16 amino acids. Losses at the gene ends were 0 bases for V and 2 bases for J; bases not matched to a gene: 3. The germline V gene has CDR1 LGHNT and CDR2 FRNRAP. CDR3 amino acids: CASGLVTGQGNYGYTF. The CDR3 DNA, read in part, is TGTGCTAGTGGTTTGGTTACGGGACAGGGGAACTATGGC.

About this clone: The read finishes 3 residues shy of the CDR3 end, and the germline J gene is used to complete it. The chain is built from TRBV7-2 and TRBJ2-3; the D gene is possibly TRBD2 (7 bases). CDR1 and CDR2 from the germline V gene are SGHTA and FQGNSA. This CDR3 contains 14 residues. Trimming cost V 3 bases and J 6 bases, with 13 bases left between them. The CDR3 DNA, read in part, is TGTGCCAGCAGCTTCCACGGGGGGCACGATACG. Translation: CASSFHGGHDT. The full-length CDR3 reads as CASSFHGGHDTQYF.

Points on this clone: The read terminates 3 residues before the CDR3 end, so the remaining end is supplied by the germline J gene. This chain links TRBV19 with TRBJ2-4, with D possibly TRBD2 on 6 matching bases. There are 13 residues in the CDR3. Germline V gene data show CDR1 as LNHDA and CDR2 as SQIVND (reference sequence). CDR3 bases read: TGTGCCAGTAGTCCACTAGCTAACTATGGT. As protein: CASSPLANYG. The full CDR3 protein is CASSPLANYGQYF.

Comment on this clone: The CDR3 extends 3 residues past the end of the read, so its final part is completed from the germline J gene. The chain joins TRBV6-1 to TRBJ1-6, with TRBD1 identical over 7 bases. V shed 1 base, J shed 10 bases, and the junction held 7 bases outside the gene matches. The CDR3 is made up of 15 amino acids. CDR1 and CDR2 (germline): MNHNS, SASEGT. The CDR3 DNA, read in part, is TGTGCCAGCAGTGAAGTTACAGGGGTAGGGTCACCC. This encodes CASSEVTGVGSP. The whole CDR3 region reads CASSEVTGVGSPLHF.

As to this clone: The read halts 3 residues ahead of the CDR3 end, with the missing end drawn from the germline J gene. J is TRBJ2-4 and V is TRBV18, with 7 positions matching TRBD1. CDR1 and CDR2 (germline): KGHSH, LQKENI. The CDR3 totals 13 residues. The CDR3 reads CASSPDRVYGQYF. Incomplete CDR3 DNA: TGTGCCAGCTCACCCGACAGGGTGTATGGT.